This TCR beta chain was captured in a study of control samples from healthy donors and cancer patients. Clones were read by immunoSEQ multiplex PCR, and TCRdb kept only the in-frame ones, dropping some. The repertoire has 91,000 or so clones, more than 85% of them found once; the top ten carry roughly 0.9%. V gave up 3 bases and J gave up 3 bases, with 14 bases separating them. Looked up from germline, CDR1 is SGDLS and CDR2 is YYNGEE. This CDR3 spans 15 amino acids. The sample holds a few counts of this clone. What was sequenced was blood. V is TRBV9 and J is TRBJ2-3; TRBD1 is a possible D gene (6 bases). The receptor was derived from a woman in her thirties in good health. CDR3 in amino acids: CASSAQQGPTDTQYF. The CDR3 DNA is TGTGCCAGCAGCGCCCAACAGGGACCGACAGATACGCAGTATTTT.